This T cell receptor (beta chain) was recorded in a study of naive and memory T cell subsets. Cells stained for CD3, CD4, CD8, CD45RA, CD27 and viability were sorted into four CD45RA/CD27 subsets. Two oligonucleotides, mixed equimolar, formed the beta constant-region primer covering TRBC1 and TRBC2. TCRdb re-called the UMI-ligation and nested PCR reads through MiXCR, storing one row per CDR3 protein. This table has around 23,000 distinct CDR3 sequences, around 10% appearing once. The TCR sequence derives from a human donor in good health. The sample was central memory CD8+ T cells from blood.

CDR3 amino acids: CSVSGRGVGNEQFF. For the CDR3, the DNA is TGCAGCGTTAGCGGGAGGGGGGTCGGCAATGAGCAGTTCTTC. The chain combines TRBV29-1 with TRBJ2-1; 10 nucleotides align to TRBD2. Germline V gene sequence: CDR1 SQVTM, CDR2 ANQGSEA. V lost 5 bases and J lost 6; bases outside the gene matches: 7. CDR3 length equals 14 residues.